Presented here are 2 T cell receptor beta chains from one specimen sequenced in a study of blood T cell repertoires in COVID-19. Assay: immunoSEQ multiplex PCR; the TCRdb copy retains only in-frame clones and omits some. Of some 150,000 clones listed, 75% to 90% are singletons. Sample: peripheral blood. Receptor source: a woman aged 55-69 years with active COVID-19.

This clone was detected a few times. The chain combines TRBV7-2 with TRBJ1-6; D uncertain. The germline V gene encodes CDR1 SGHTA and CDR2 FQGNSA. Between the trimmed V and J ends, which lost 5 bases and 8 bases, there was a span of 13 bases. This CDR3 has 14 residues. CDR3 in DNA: TGTGCCAGCAGCCCGAGATACTCGGATTCACCCCTCCACTTT. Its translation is CASSPRYSDSPLHF.

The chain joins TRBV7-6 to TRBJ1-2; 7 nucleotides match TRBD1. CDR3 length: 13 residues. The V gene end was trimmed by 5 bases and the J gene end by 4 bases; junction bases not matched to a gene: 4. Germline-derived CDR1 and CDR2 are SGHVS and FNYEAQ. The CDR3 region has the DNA TGTGCCAGCAGCCTGGACAGGTCCTATGGCTACACCTTC. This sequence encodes CASSLDRSYGYTF.